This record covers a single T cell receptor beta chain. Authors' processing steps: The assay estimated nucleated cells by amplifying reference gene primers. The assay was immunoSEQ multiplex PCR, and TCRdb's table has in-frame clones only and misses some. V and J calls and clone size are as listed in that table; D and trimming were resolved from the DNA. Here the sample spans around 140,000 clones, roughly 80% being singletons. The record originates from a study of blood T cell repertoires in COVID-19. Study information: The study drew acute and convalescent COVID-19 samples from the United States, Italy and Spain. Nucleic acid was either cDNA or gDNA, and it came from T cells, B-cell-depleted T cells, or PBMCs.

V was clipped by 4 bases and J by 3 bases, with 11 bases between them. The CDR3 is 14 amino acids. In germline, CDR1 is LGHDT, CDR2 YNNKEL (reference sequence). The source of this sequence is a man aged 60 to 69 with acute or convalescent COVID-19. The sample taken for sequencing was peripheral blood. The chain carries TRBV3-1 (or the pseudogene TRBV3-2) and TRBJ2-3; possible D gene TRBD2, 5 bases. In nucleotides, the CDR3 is TGTGCCAGCAGCCTTCGGACTGGGACAGATACGCAGTATTTT. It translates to CASSLRTGTDTQYF.